The clone carrying this T cell receptor (beta chain) was recorded once. The data were taken from a study of blood T cell repertoires in COVID-19. For the study at large: Spain, Italy and the United States supplied samples that represented acute and convalescent COVID-19. In each case, the material was cDNA or gDNA derived from T cells, B-cell-depleted T cells, or PBMCs.

Original handling: The authors estimated nucleated cell counts from reference gene primer amplification. TCRdb's copy holds only in-frame clones and misses some; the assay was immunoSEQ multiplex PCR. Clone size and the V and J calls come from that table; the DNA yielded D and trimming. Of 90,000 to 150,000 clones in the sample, about two thirds were seen once. The receptor's source is a human donor with acute or convalescent COVID-19. The donor label of this sample is uncertain. Specimen: peripheral blood.

As DNA, the CDR3 is TGTGCCAGCAGTGCGGGACAGAATTCACCCCTCCACTTT. The encoded protein is CASSAGQNSPLHF. The rearrangement joins TRBV6-4 to TRBJ1-6; 7 nucleotides match TRBD1. This CDR3 has 13 residues. Looked up from germline, CDR1 is MRHNA and CDR2 is SNTAGT. Unmatched junction bases numbered 1, after V lost 4 bases and J lost 7 bases.